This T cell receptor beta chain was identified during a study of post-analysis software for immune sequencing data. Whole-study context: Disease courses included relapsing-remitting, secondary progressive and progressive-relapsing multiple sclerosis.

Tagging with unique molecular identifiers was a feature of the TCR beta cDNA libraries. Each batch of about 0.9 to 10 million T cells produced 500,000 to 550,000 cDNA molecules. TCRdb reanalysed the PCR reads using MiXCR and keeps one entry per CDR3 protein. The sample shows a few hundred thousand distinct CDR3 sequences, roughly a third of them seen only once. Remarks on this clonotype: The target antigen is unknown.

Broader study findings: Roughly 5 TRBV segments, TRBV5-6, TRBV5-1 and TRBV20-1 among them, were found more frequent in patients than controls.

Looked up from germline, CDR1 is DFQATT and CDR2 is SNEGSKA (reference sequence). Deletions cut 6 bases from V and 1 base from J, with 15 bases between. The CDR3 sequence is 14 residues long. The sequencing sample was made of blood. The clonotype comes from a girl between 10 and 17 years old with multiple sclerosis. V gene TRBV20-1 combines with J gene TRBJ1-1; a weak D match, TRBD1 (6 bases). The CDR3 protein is CSAGRGLGNTEAFF. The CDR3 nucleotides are TGCAGTGCAGGTCGGGGGCTAGGGAACACTGAAGCTTTCTTT.